This is a list of T cell receptor beta chains from one sample in a study of shared clonotypes between healthy human individuals. Method: immunoSEQ multiplex PCR; TCRdb's copy keeps in-frame clones and lacks some. The table lists about 380,000 clones, approximately 97% of them singletons. The material sequenced was memory CD8+ T cells sorted from blood. These receptors originate from a man aged 30-40 years in good health. Both conserved end residues are part of each CDR3. The order of the fields is V gene, clone size, J gene, D gene, CDR3 DNA, CDR3 protein. A D gene is named only where the DNA matches it firmly. Expanded clones are given a class, and other clones once, few, many or no size at all.

TRBV28	-	TRBJ2-7	-	TGTGCCAGCAGTCGGGACGGCGACGAGCAGTACTTC	CASSRDGDEQYF
TRBV6-1	once	TRBJ2-7	-	TGTGCCAGCAGTGCCTCCAACTACGAGCAGTACTTC	CASSASNYEQYF
TRBV11-3	-	TRBJ2-5	TRBD1	TGTGCCAGCAGCTCCGGGACAGGCCTTCAAGAGACCCAGTACTTC	CASSSGTGLQETQYF
TRBV19	once	TRBJ2-3	-	TGTGCCAGTAGTTTCCCCAAGGGACACACAGATACGCAGTATTTT	CASSFPKGHTDTQYF
TRBV5-6	-	TRBJ2-2	-	TGTGCCAGCAGCTTGGTGGAGGGCGGGGAGCTGTTTTTT	CASSLVEGGELFF
TRBV28	once	TRBJ2-3	-	TGTGCCAGCAGTTTCGGGAGATATCCAACAGATACGCAGTATTTT	CASSFGRYPTDTQYF
TRBV12-5	-	TRBJ2-3	TRBD2	TGTGCTAGTGGTTTTGGCCGGGGAGGGTGGTTGACAGATACGCAGTATTTT	CASGFGRGGWLTDTQYF
TRBV4-1	-	TRBJ2-7	-	TGCGCCAGCAGCAAAGTCCGGTCCGTCTCCTACGAGCAGTACTTC	CASSKVRSVSYEQYF
TRBV7-9	few	TRBJ1-1	-	TGTGCCAGCAGCCCTAAGGGCACAGGGAGGGCTGAAGCTTTCTTT	CASSPKGTGRAEAFF
TRBV7-3	-	TRBJ2-5	-	TGTGCCAGCAGCTTATTCGAGGGAGAGACCCAGTACTTC	CASSLFEGETQYF
TRBV12-5	-	TRBJ2-5	TRBD2	TGTGCTAGTGGTTTGTCACTAGCGGGAGGGGTAGAGACCCAGTACTTC	CASGLSLAGGVETQYF
TRBV7-9	-	TRBJ2-1	TRBD2	TGTGCCAGCAGCAAGTATGGACTAGCGTCCTACAATGAGCAGTTCTTC	CASSKYGLASYNEQFF
TRBV7-9	-	TRBJ2-7	-	TGTGCCAGCAGCTACGGGGACCCTTACGAGCAGTACTTC	CASSYGDPYEQYF
TRBV29-1	once	TRBJ2-7	-	TGCAGCGTTGAGGTGTCCTACGAGCAGTACTTC	CSVEVSYEQYF
TRBV20-1	-	TRBJ2-5	-	TGCAGTGCCCAGGAGACCCAGTACTTC	CSAQETQYF
TRBV5-4	-	TRBJ2-5	TRBD2	TGTGCCAGCAGCTTACTAGCGGGAGGGCCAGAGACCCAGTACTTC	CASSLLAGGPETQYF
TRBV9	-	TRBJ2-3	TRBD2	TGTGCCAGCAGCGTAGCCGCCACTAGCGGGAGGGGAGATACGCAGTATTTT	CASSVAATSGRGDTQYF
TRBV5-4	-	TRBJ2-7	-	TGTGCCAGCAGCCCTACGGCGACTAGCTACGAGCAGTACTTC	CASSPTATSYEQYF
TRBV29-1	-	TRBJ1-1	-	TGCAGCGTTGAGCCGGGACCCCCTGAAGCTTTCTTT	CSVEPGPPEAFF
TRBV6-5	-	TRBJ1-1	-	TGTGCCAGCTATCAGGGCGGGGTGGTGAACACTGAAGCTTTCTTT	CASYQGGVVNTEAFF
TRBV28	-	TRBJ2-7	TRBD1	TGTGCCAGCAGTCCCCGACAGGGGGGGTACGAGCAGTACTTC	CASSPRQGGYEQYF
TRBV9	-	TRBJ2-7	TRBD1	TGTGCCAGCAGCGCGAGACAGGGGAATATCTACGAGCAGTACTTC	CASSARQGNIYEQYF
TRBV19	-	TRBJ2-5	-	TGTGCCAGTAGTATAGCAGAGACCCAGTACTTC	CASSIAETQYF
TRBV28	-	TRBJ2-5	-	TGTGCCAGCAGTTTTGGCCCGGCCAGGGAGACCCAGTACTTC	CASSFGPARETQYF
TRBV28	-	TRBJ1-2	-	TGTGCCAGCAGGACCGGGACAAAAAACTATGGCTACACCTTC	CASRTGTKNYGYTF
TRBV28	-	TRBJ2-3	TRBD1	TGTGCCAGCAGTCGCGACAGGGGTATTAGCACAGATACGCAGTATTTT	CASSRDRGISTDTQYF
TRBV10-2	-	TRBJ1-5	-	TGCGCCAGCTCGACCGTTCTCAATCAGCCCCAGCATTTT	CASSTVLNQPQHF
TRBV5-1	-	TRBJ1-2	-	TGCGCCAGCAGCTTGGATTACGGCAGGGCAAACTATGGCTACACCTTC	CASSLDYGRANYGYTF
TRBV11-2	-	TRBJ1-5	-	TGTGCCAGCAGCTTAGTAGGATCCCAGCCCCAGCATTTT	CASSLVGSQPQHF
TRBV10-3	-	TRBJ2-3	-	TGTGCCATCAGTGATCCGAGGAGACAGGTCAGCACAGATACGCAGTATTTT	CAISDPRRQVSTDTQYF
TRBV4-1	-	TRBJ1-5	-	TGCGCCAGCAGCCAAAGTTTACTGTCCAATCAGCCCCAGCATTTT	CASSQSLLSNQPQHF
TRBV2	-	TRBJ1-1	TRBD1	TGTGCCAGCAGTGACGCAGGGGGCAGAGAAGCTTTCTTT	CASSDAGGREAFF
TRBV28	-	TRBJ1-5	TRBD1	TGTGCCAGCAGTTCGCCGGGACAGGGCAATCAGCCCCAGCATTTT	CASSSPGQGNQPQHF
TRBV2	-	TRBJ2-7	TRBD2	TGTGCCAGCAGTGAAAGAGCGGGAGGGGCTTGGGTATACGAGCAGTACTTC	CASSERAGGAWVYEQYF
TRBV19	-	TRBJ2-1	TRBD2	TGTGCCAGTAGTTCCCAACTAGCGGGATTCGGGGGAGAGCAGTTCTTC	CASSSQLAGFGGEQFF
TRBV11-2	-	TRBJ2-1	-	TGTGCCAGCAGCAGGCTAGCCGGGACTGGGCATGAGCAGTTCTTC	CASSRLAGTGHEQFF
TRBV10-3	-	TRBJ1-6	TRBD1	TGTGCCATCACTCCGGGACAGGGTAATTCACCCCTCCACTTT	CAITPGQGNSPLHF